This TCR beta chain was profiled in a study of blood T cell repertoires in COVID-19. Study-wide context: Italy, Spain and the United States were the sources of the convalescent and acute COVID-19 samples. T cells, B-cell-depleted T cells, or PBMCs supplied cDNA or gDNA.

This CDR3 has 14 amino acids. V lost 2 bases and J lost 7, with 9 bases in between. CDR1 is MDHEN, CDR2 SYDVKM, per germline. This clone was picked up one time. In the original analysis: Researchers report that nucleated cell counts were estimated from reference gene primer amplification. Data came from immunoSEQ multiplex PCR; TCRdb stores just in-frame clones and leaves some out. D and trimming come from the DNA, and the V and J calls and clone size come from that table. Of 390,000 or so clones listed, 86% are singletons. The sequenced material came from peripheral blood. This TCR was recovered from a woman aged 25-40 years with active or convalescent COVID-19. The rearrangement links TRBV28 to TRBJ1-6; D is unclear. The CDR3 DNA is TGTGCCAGCAGTTTACTACAGACCAATTCACCCCTCCACTTT. Protein sequence: CASSLLQTNSPLHF.